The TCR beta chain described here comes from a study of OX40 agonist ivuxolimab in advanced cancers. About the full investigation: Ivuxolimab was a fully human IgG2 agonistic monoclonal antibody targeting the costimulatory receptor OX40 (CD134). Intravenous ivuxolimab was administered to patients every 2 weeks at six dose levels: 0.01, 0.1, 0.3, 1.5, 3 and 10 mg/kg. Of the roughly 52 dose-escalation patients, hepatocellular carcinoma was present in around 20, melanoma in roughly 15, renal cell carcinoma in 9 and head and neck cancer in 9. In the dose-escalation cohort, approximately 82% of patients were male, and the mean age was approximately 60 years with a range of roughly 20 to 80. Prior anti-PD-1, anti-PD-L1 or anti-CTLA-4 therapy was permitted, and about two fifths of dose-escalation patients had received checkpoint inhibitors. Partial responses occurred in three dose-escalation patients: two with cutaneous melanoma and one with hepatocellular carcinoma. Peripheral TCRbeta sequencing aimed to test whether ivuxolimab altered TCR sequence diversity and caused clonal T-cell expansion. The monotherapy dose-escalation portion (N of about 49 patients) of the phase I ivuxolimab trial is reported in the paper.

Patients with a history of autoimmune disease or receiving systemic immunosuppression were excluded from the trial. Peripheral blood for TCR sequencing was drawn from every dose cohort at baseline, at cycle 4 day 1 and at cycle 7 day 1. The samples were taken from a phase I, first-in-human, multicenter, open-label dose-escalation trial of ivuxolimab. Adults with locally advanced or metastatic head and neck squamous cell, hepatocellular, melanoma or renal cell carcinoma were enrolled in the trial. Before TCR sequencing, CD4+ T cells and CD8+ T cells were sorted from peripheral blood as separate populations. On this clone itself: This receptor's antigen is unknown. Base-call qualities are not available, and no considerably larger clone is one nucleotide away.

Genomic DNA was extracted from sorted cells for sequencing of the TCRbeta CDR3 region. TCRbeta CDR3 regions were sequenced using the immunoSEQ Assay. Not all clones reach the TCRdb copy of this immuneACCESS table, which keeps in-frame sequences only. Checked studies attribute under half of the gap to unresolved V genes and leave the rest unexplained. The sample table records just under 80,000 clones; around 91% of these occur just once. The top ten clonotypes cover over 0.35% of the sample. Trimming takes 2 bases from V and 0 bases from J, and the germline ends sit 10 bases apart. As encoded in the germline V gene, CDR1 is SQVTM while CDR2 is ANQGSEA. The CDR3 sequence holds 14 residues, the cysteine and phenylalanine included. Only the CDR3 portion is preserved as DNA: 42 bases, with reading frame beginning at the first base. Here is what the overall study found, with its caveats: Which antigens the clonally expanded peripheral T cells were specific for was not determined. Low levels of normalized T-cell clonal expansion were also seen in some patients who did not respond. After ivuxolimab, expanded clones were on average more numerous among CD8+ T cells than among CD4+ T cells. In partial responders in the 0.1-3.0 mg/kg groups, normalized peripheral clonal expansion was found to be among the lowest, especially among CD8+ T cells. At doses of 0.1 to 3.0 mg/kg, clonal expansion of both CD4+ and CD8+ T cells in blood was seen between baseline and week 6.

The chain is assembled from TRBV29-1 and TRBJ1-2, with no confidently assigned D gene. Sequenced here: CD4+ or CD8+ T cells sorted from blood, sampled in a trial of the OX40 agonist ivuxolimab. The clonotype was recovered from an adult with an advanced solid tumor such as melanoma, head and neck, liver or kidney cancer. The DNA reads TGCAGCGTTGAATACGGCCTTTCTAACTATGGCTACACCTTC. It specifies CSVEYGLSNYGYTF. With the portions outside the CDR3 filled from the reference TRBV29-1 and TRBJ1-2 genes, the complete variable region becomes SAVISQKPSRDICQRGTSLTIQCQVDSQVTMMFWYRQQPGQSLTLIATANQGSEATYESGFVIDKFPISRPNLTFSTLTVSNMSPEDSSIYLCSVEYGLSNYGYTFGSGTRLTVV.